Listed below are T cell receptor beta chains from one sample, sequenced in a study of blood T cell repertoires in COVID-19. TCRdb's table, derived via immunoSEQ multiplex PCR, lists solely in-frame clones and lacks some. The table includes over 85,000 clones, about 85% detected once. The source material was peripheral blood. Receptors originate from a man aged 50-60 years with active COVID-19. The CDR3 runs from the conserved cysteine through the conserved F or W. A D gene is named only where the DNA matches it firmly. The size of a clone is reported for some rows only, either as once, few or many, or as a class for expanded clones.

j_call | clone_size | d_call | v_call | cdr3_nt | cdr3_aa
TRBJ1-2 | . | . | TRBV13 | TGTGCCAGCAGCTCCTTAATTTCCGGCTACACCTTC | CASSSLISGYTF
TRBJ2-7 | . | . | TRBV4-2 | TGTGCCAGCAGCGCCCGCCCCCGGGACGAGCAGTACTTC | CASSARPRDEQYF
TRBJ2-5 | . | TRBD2 | TRBV9 | TGTGCCAGCAGCATCGGGACTAGCGCCCAAGAGACCCAGTACTTC | CASSIGTSAQETQYF
TRBJ2-7 | . | . | TRBV10-3 | TGTGCCCCCTTCTACGAGCAGTACTTC | CAPFYEQYF
TRBJ2-1 | . | . | TRBV9 | TGTGCCAGCAGCGTAGCTTCAGGGGCCGGGATCGATGAGCAGTTCTTC | CASSVASGAGIDEQFF
TRBJ2-3 | . | . | TRBV27 | TGTGCCAGCAGTTTATCGAGGGGGTCAGATACGCAGTATTTT | CASSLSRGSDTQYF
TRBJ2-5 | . | TRBD2 | TRBV9 | TGTGCCAGCAGTCCAGCGGGGGGGCTAGTTGAGACCCAGTACTTC | CASSPAGGLVETQYF
TRBJ1-5 | . | TRBD1 | TRBV6-2/TRBV6-3 | TGTGCCAGCAGCAAACAGGGGGATCAGCCCCAGCATTTT | CASSKQGDQPQHF
TRBJ2-7 | . | TRBD1 | TRBV9 | TGTGCCAGCAGCCCGGGACAGGCCCCCTACGAGCAGTACTTC | CASSPGQAPYEQYF
TRBJ2-1 | . | . | TRBV5-6 | TGTGCCAGCAGCACGGACTTGCTCTCCTACAATGAGCAGTTCTTC | CASSTDLLSYNEQFF
TRBJ1-4 | . | . | TRBV27 | TGTGCCAGTCATCACCCCCGGGACACAAACTGTAATGAAAAACTGTTTTTT | CASHHPRDTNCNEKLFF
TRBJ2-7 | once | TRBD1 | TRBV3-1/TRBV3-2 | TGTGCCAGCAGCCCCGAGTCCGGGACAGCCTACGAGCAGTACTTC | CASSPESGTAYEQYF
TRBJ2-7 | . | . | TRBV2 | TGTGCCAGCAGATCCCCGGGAGCCGTGGGTAACGAGCAGTACTTC | CASRSPGAVGNEQYF
TRBJ2-3 | . | . | TRBV9 | TGTGCCAGCAGCGTTGGACATCCGGGGGCAGATACGCAGTATTTT | CASSVGHPGADTQYF
TRBJ2-3 | . | . | TRBV3-1/TRBV3-2 | TGTGCCAGCAGCCCCCTGGGGCATCCTCCACCAGATACGCAGTATTTT | CASSPLGHPPPDTQYF
TRBJ2-1 | . | . | TRBV29-1 | TGCAGCGTTGAAGATCCGAGCTTGTCCTACAATGAGCAGTTCTTC | CSVEDPSLSYNEQFF
TRBJ2-7 | . | . | TRBV18 | TGTGCCAGCTCAGATCAGGGGCTCCCCGAGCAGTACTTC | CASSDQGLPEQYF